Below are 21 T cell receptor beta chains sequenced from a single sample in a study of human T cells and chemical hapten exposure. Via MiXCR, TCRdb re-called the RACE reads, giving one row per CDR3 protein. Of some 90,000 distinct CDR3 sequences in the sample, 8.5% were seen once. As to time point: pre-sensitization, week 0. Sample treatment: therapeutic diphenylcyclopropenone sensitization with weekly scalp DPC. Here the sequenced sample was whole blood, taken in connection with sensitization to the hapten diphenylcyclopropenone (DPC). These receptors originate from a man in his forties with alopecia areata. Some clones in this sample may be carry-over from other donors' samples.

This sequence joins TRBV25-1 and TRBJ2-2; D is unclear. Per germline, CDR1 MGHDK and CDR2 SYGVNS. There are 12 residues in the CDR3. Trimming removed 1 base at V and 7 bases at J, with 4 bases between. This chain's CDR3 is CASSELNGELFF. The CDR3, as DNA: TGTGCCAGCAGTGAATTAAACGGGGAGCTGTTTTTT.

This clonotype was seen ten or more times. V gene TRBV6-5 combines with J gene TRBJ2-2, with D possibly TRBD2 on 6 matching bases. This CDR3 is 16 amino acids long. Trimming shortened V by 2 bases and J by 0 bases, and 10 bases separated the two germline ends. Germline V gene data show CDR1 as MNHEY and CDR2 as SVGAGI. The CDR3 DNA reads TGTGCCAGCAGTTACGGGGCTAGCGCGAACACCGGGGAGCTGTTTTTT. It translates to CASSYGASANTGELFF.

This clonotype came up many times. The rearrangement joins TRBV20-1 to TRBJ2-3, with 7 positions matching TRBD1. The junction had 8 bases not matched to a gene; V was cut back by 4 bases and J by 4 bases. The CDR3 loop spans 14 amino acids. Germline V gene data show CDR1 as DFQATT and CDR2 as SNEGSKA (reference sequence). The DNA of the CDR3 is TGCAGTGCTACCTCGACAGGGCCCGCAGATACGCAGTATTTT. Translation gives CSATSTGPADTQYF.

Here the CDR3 reads CASSQIASTDTQYF. Written as DNA, the CDR3 is TGTGCCAGCAGCCAAATTGCTTCCACAGATACGCAGTATTTT. The chain is built from TRBV3-1 and TRBJ2-3; D is unresolved. Between the trimmed V and J ends, which lost 2 bases and 2 bases, there was a span of 8 bases. The CDR3 has 14 residues. CDR1 is LGHDT, CDR2 YNNKEL, per germline (reference sequence).

At least ten counts were recorded for this clonotype. V gene TRBV7-9 combines with J gene TRBJ2-3; D uncertain. The CDR3 loop spans 11 amino acids. The germline CDR1 and CDR2 sequences are SEHNR and FQNEAQ (reference sequence). V was pared by 6 bases and J by 2 bases, with 3 bases between. The CDR3 region has the DNA TGTGCCAGCAGTTCCACAGATACGCAGTATTTT. This gives the protein CASSSTDTQYF.

At least ten counts were recorded for this clonotype. The rearrangement joins TRBV4-3 to TRBJ2-3; D might be TRBD2 (5 bases). Trimming removed 3 bases from V and 4 bases from J, with 14 bases in between. The CDR3 has 15 residues. Germline loops: CDR1 LGHNA, CDR2 YSLEER. The CDR3 loop reads CASSHLLVESDTQYF. DNA for the CDR3: TGCGCCAGCAGCCACCTACTAGTAGAGTCAGATACGCAGTATTTT.

The chain links TRBV27 to TRBJ1-1; no clear D. V was clipped by 5 bases and J by 4 bases, with 14 bases between them. The CDR3 runs 14 residues. The germline CDR1 and CDR2 sequences are MNHEY and SMNVEV (reference sequence). CDR3 residues: CASSRGRWGTEAFF. The DNA for the CDR3 is TGTGCCAGCAGTCGCGGACGGTGGGGCACTGAAGCTTTCTTT.

This clonotype was seen more than once but under ten times. V is TRBV20-1 and J is TRBJ1-1; D is perhaps TRBD1 (6 bases). The CDR3 consists of 14 residues. The germline gives CDR1 DFQATT, CDR2 SNEGSKA (reference sequence). Deletions cut 4 bases from V and 0 bases from J, with 12 bases between. CDR3 DNA: TGCAGTGCTACCTTGGACAGCCTGAACACTGAAGCTTTCTTT. This encodes CSATLDSLNTEAFF.

On this clonotype: A much larger clone lies a single base off, so this may be a read error. V gene TRBV6-5 combines with J gene TRBJ1-2; no definite D call. The length of the CDR3 is 10 residues. Germline V gene data show CDR1 as MNHEY and CDR2 as SVGAGI. CDR3 protein: CDSGFERRTF. CDR3 sequence (DNA): TGTGACAGCGGATTTGAGCGTCGCACCTTC.

The genes are TRBV29-1 and TRBJ2-5, with D unresolved. Per the germline V gene, CDR1 is SQVTM and CDR2 is ANQGSEA. The CDR3 contains 13 residues. V was clipped by 5 bases and J by 4 bases, with 14 bases between them. CDR3 protein: CSVSSAVGETQYF. As DNA, the CDR3 is TGCAGCGTTTCCTCAGCAGTAGGAGAGACCCAGTACTTC.

This clonotype was counted at least ten times. This chain links TRBV20-1 with TRBJ1-6, with D possibly TRBD1 on 6 matching bases. The length of the CDR3 is 16 residues. V lost 0 bases and J 6 bases, leaving 15 bases between the germline ends. Germline CDR1 and CDR2: DFQATT and SNEGSKA (reference sequence). The CDR3 reads CSARDGGRTVNSPLHF. For the CDR3, the DNA is TGCAGTGCTAGAGATGGTGGAAGGACAGTTAATTCACCCCTCCACTTT.

This clonotype was detected many times. This CDR3 is CASSTTSGYEKLFF. The CDR3 nucleotides are TGTGCCAGCAGCACGACGAGCGGTTATGAAAAACTGTTTTTT. The chain couples TRBV7-9 to TRBJ1-4; no firm D call. Looked up from germline, CDR1 is SEHNR and CDR2 is FQNEAQ (reference sequence). The CDR3 runs 14 residues. Trimming took 5 bases from V and 6 from J, leaving 13 bases between them.

Ten or more counts support this clonotype. The chain recombines TRBV12-3 or TRBV12-4 with TRBJ2-3; TRBD2 might be the D (6 bases). CDR3 length equals 14 residues. Trimming shortened V by 6 bases and J by 1 base, and 11 bases separated the two germline ends. The CDR3 DNA reads TGTGCCAGCAGCCTCGGGGGACGCACAGATACGCAGTATTTT. This encodes CASSLGGRTDTQYF.

Comment on this clonotype: It may be a read error: a sequence one base away is much more abundant. This chain uses TRBV3-1 with TRBJ2-7, with D tentatively TRBD2 (6 bases). Germline V gives CDR1 LGHDT, CDR2 YNNKEL (reference sequence). V lost 2 bases to trimming and J lost 5 bases, with 19 bases between them. The CDR3 spans 16 residues. CDR3 coding DNA: TGTGCCAGCAGCCAATTTCAACTAGCCCGCCCCCACGAGCAGTACTTC. It specifies CASSQFQLARPHEQYF.

This clonotype was recorded at least ten times. The J gene is TRBJ1-1, the V gene TRBV20-1; TRBD1 might be the D (6 bases). The CDR3 has 13 residues. Germline-derived CDR1 and CDR2 are DFQATT and SNEGSKA (reference sequence). Trimming removed 4 bases at V and 0 bases at J, with 9 bases between. CDR3 sequence: CSATDRLNTEAFF. CDR3 bases: TGCAGTGCTACAGACAGGCTGAACACTGAAGCTTTCTTT.

In this sample, this clonotype turned up a few times. The chain recombines TRBV7-2 with TRBJ2-1; TRBD2 aligns across 10 bases. Germline lookup yields CDR1 SGHTA and CDR2 FQGNSA. The V gene end was trimmed by 2 bases and the J gene end by 2 bases; junction bases not matched to a gene: 9. The CDR3 runs to 18 residues. The CDR3 DNA is TGTGCCAGCAGCTTAATCGACCTAGCGGGAGTTCCCTACAATGAGCAGTTCTTC. Its protein is CASSLIDLAGVPYNEQFF. Combining the CDR3 with reference TRBV7-2 and TRBJ2-1 gives the whole variable domain GAGVSQSPSNKVTEKGKDVELRCDPISGHTALYWYRQSLGQGLEFLIYFQGNSAPDKSGLPSDRFSAERTGGSVSTLTIQRTQQEDSAVYLCASSLIDLAGVPYNEQFFGPGTRLTVL.

The chain joins TRBV6-2 or TRBV6-3 to TRBJ2-5; maybe TRBD1 (5 bases). The CDR3 runs 16 residues. V shed 2 bases and J shed 4 bases, with 17 bases lying between them. CDR1 MNHEY and CDR2 SVGEGT come from the germline V gene. The CDR3 region is CASSYVASGASETQYF. The CDR3, as DNA: TGTGCCAGCAGTTACGTGGCGTCTGGGGCATCAGAGACCCAGTACTTC.

This clonotype has a count of ten or more. This chain links TRBV7-6 with TRBJ2-1; D may be TRBD2 (5 bases). Per the germline V gene, CDR1 is SGHVS and CDR2 is FNYEAQ. The CDR3 extends over 15 amino acids. V was shortened by 5 bases and J by 16 bases, with 27 bases between the two germline ends. The CDR3 here is CASSARPGGGLASFF. The CDR3 DNA is TGTGCCAGCAGCGCACGACCGGGTGGCGGGCTAGCATCATTCTTC.

Worth noting for this clonotype: It may be a read error: a sequence one base away is much more abundant. In this CDR3 the conserved last residue, phenylalanine or tryptophan, is missing, so a read error is likely. The genes are TRBV20-1 and TRBJ2-3; the match to TRBD2 covers 10 bases. The CDR3 totals 14 residues. Germline CDR1 is DFQATT and CDR2 is SNEGSKA (reference sequence). Losses at the gene ends were 6 bases for V and 0 bases for J; bases not matched to a gene: 3. In DNA, the CDR3 is TGCAGTGCGGGACTAGCGACTAGCACAGATACGCAGTATTCT. It encodes CSAGLATSTDTQYS.

This clonotype was seen many times. The rearrangement uses TRBV28 and TRBJ2-4; tentative D call: TRBD1 (5 bases). The germline V gene has CDR1 MDHEN and CDR2 SYDVKM. The CDR3 loop spans 14 amino acids. V lost 4 bases to trimming and J lost 0 bases, with 7 bases between them. The CDR3 protein is CASSWGLAKNIQYF. The CDR3 region has the DNA TGTGCCAGCAGTTGGGGCTTAGCCAAAAACATTCAGTACTTC.

This clonotype was found many times. The V gene is TRBV6-6, the J gene TRBJ1-1; TRBD1 matches at 7 bases. V lost 5 bases, J lost 5 bases, and 8 bases stayed unmatched. CDR3 length equals 14 residues. CDR1 and CDR2 (germline): MNHNY, SVGAGI (reference sequence). CDR3 in DNA: TGTGCCAGCAGTCTAATGACAGGGAGGACTGAAGCTTTCTTT. Its translation: CASSLMTGRTEAFF.